The rows below give T cell receptor beta chains drawn from one sample of a study of spatial heterogeneity in lung cancer. TCRdb re-analysed the 5' RACE reads in MiXCR, keeping a single row per CDR3 protein. This sample has tens of thousands of distinct CDR3 sequences, with 10% to 15% found just once. This specimen consisted of PBMCs, obtained at surgery. These receptors were taken from a male donor with early-stage non-small cell lung cancer. Both conserved end residues are part of each CDR3. D genes are given only for firm matches. Not every row has a clone size; where given, it reads once, few, many or a size class.

clone size: -; CDR3 length: 14; J gene: TRBJ1-1; V gene: TRBV12-3/TRBV12-4; D gene: -; CDR3 protein: CASSLGQGTYEAFF; CDR3 DNA: TGTGCCAGCAGTTTAGGGCAGGGCACCTATGAAGCTTTCTTT
clone size: few; CDR3 length: 14; J gene: TRBJ2-1; V gene: TRBV11-3; D gene: TRBD2; CDR3 protein: CASSSGTSSSEQFF; CDR3 DNA: TGTGCCAGCAGCTCCGGGACTAGCAGCTCTGAGCAGTTCTTC
clone size: few; CDR3 length: 15; J gene: TRBJ2-2; V gene: TRBV20-1; D gene: -; CDR3 protein: CVVKTGPPNTGELFF; CDR3 DNA: TGCGTGGTAAAAACGGGACCCCCGAACACCGGGGAGCTGTTTTTT
clone size: -; CDR3 length: 14; J gene: TRBJ2-2; V gene: TRBV10-3; D gene: TRBD1; CDR3 protein: CALRGTGLSGELFF; CDR3 DNA: TGTGCCCTCCGAGGGACAGGGTTATCCGGGGAGCTGTTTTTT
clone size: -; CDR3 length: 14; J gene: TRBJ2-1; V gene: TRBV5-1; D gene: TRBD1; CDR3 protein: CASSWRTGDNEQFF; CDR3 DNA: TGCGCCAGCAGCTGGCGGACAGGAGACAATGAGCAGTTCTTC
clone size: -; CDR3 length: 14; J gene: TRBJ2-1; V gene: TRBV11-2; D gene: -; CDR3 protein: CASSLAGQQNEQFF; CDR3 DNA: TGTGCCAGCAGCTTAGCTGGACAGCAGAATGAGCAGTTCTTC
clone size: many; CDR3 length: 16; J gene: TRBJ2-7; V gene: TRBV5-6; D gene: TRBD2; CDR3 protein: CASSPGGLAGSYEQYF; CDR3 DNA: TGTGCCAGCAGCCCTGGAGGTCTAGCGGGATCCTACGAGCAGTACTTC
clone size: -; CDR3 length: 15; J gene: TRBJ2-1; V gene: TRBV11-2; D gene: -; CDR3 protein: CASSLLPPPRNEQFF; CDR3 DNA: TGTGCCAGCAGCTTACTCCCTCCCCCTCGGAATGAGCAGTTCTTC
clone size: few; CDR3 length: 15; J gene: TRBJ2-3; V gene: TRBV19; D gene: -; CDR3 protein: CASSIQGPIADTQYF; CDR3 DNA: TGTGCCAGTAGTATTCAAGGACCAATTGCAGATACGCAGTATTTT
clone size: few; CDR3 length: 15; J gene: TRBJ1-1; V gene: TRBV19; D gene: TRBD1; CDR3 protein: CASTLDRGMNTEAFF; CDR3 DNA: TGTGCCAGTACCCTGGACAGGGGGATGAACACTGAAGCTTTCTTT
clone size: -; CDR3 length: 13; J gene: TRBJ2-3; V gene: TRBV14; D gene: -; CDR3 protein: CASSQRSTDTQYF; CDR3 DNA: TGTGCCAGCAGCCAAAGATCTACAGATACGCAGTATTTT
clone size: -; CDR3 length: 15; J gene: TRBJ1-2; V gene: TRBV7-2; D gene: -; CDR3 protein: CASSPNGGSNYGYTF; CDR3 DNA: TGTGCCAGCAGCCCTAATGGGGGATCTAACTATGGCTACACCTTC
clone size: many; CDR3 length: 12; J gene: TRBJ1-1; V gene: TRBV5-5; D gene: TRBD1; CDR3 protein: CASSLDRGEAFF; CDR3 DNA: TGTGCCAGCAGCTTGGACAGGGGCGAAGCTTTCTTT
clone size: -; CDR3 length: 16; J gene: TRBJ2-2; V gene: TRBV3-1; D gene: -; CDR3 protein: CASSQDLSTNTGELFF; CDR3 DNA: TGTGCCAGCAGCCAAGATCTTTCTACTAACACCGGGGAGCTGTTTTTT
clone size: -; CDR3 length: 18; J gene: TRBJ2-1; V gene: TRBV12-3/TRBV12-4; D gene: TRBD2; CDR3 protein: CASSITGSGPRSYNEQFF; CDR3 DNA: TGTGCCAGCAGTATCACCGGTAGCGGGCCCCGCTCCTACAATGAGCAGTTCTTC
clone size: many; CDR3 length: 13; J gene: TRBJ2-1; V gene: TRBV29-1; D gene: TRBD1; CDR3 protein: CSVGQDREGEQFF; CDR3 DNA: TGCAGCGTTGGTCAGGACAGGGAAGGTGAGCAGTTCTTC
clone size: few; CDR3 length: 19; J gene: TRBJ2-3; V gene: TRBV19; D gene: TRBD1; CDR3 protein: CASSISSVGTELLTDTQYF; CDR3 DNA: TGTGCCAGTAGTATAAGTTCGGTTGGGACAGAACTTCTCACAGATACGCAGTATTTT
clone size: few; CDR3 length: 16; J gene: TRBJ2-2; V gene: TRBV7-9; D gene: TRBD1; CDR3 protein: CASSLPRGQGTGELFF; CDR3 DNA: TGTGCCAGCAGCTTACCCAGGGGGCAGGGCACCGGGGAGCTGTTTTTT
clone size: many; CDR3 length: 15; J gene: TRBJ2-1; V gene: TRBV5-5; D gene: -; CDR3 protein: CASSLEGGAYNEQFF; CDR3 DNA: TGTGCCAGCAGCTTGGAGGGGGGTGCCTACAATGAGCAGTTCTTC
clone size: -; CDR3 length: 12; J gene: TRBJ1-1; V gene: TRBV19; D gene: -; CDR3 protein: CASSRADTEAFF; CDR3 DNA: TGTGCCAGTAGCCGGGCCGACACTGAAGCTTTCTTT
clone size: few; CDR3 length: 12; J gene: TRBJ1-1; V gene: TRBV10-3; D gene: -; CDR3 protein: CAIRTGNTEAFF; CDR3 DNA: TGTGCCATTCGCACAGGGAACACTGAAGCTTTCTTT
clone size: -; CDR3 length: 15; J gene: TRBJ1-2; V gene: TRBV2; D gene: TRBD1; CDR3 protein: CASSDRDRPNYGYTF; CDR3 DNA: TGTGCCAGCAGTGATAGGGACAGGCCTAACTATGGCTACACCTTC
clone size: many; CDR3 length: 14; J gene: TRBJ1-4; V gene: TRBV5-1; D gene: TRBD1; CDR3 protein: CASSQQGASEKLFF; CDR3 DNA: TGCGCCAGCAGCCAACAGGGGGCCAGTGAAAAACTGTTTTTT
clone size: many; CDR3 length: 14; J gene: TRBJ1-5; V gene: TRBV23-1; D gene: -; CDR3 protein: CASSRREANQPQHF; CDR3 DNA: TGCGCCAGCAGTCGGAGGGAGGCAAATCAGCCCCAGCATTTT
clone size: few; CDR3 length: 13; J gene: TRBJ1-1; V gene: TRBV11-1; D gene: -; CDR3 protein: CASSFVVNTEAFF; CDR3 DNA: TGTGCCAGCAGCTTCGTGGTGAACACTGAAGCTTTCTTT
clone size: few; CDR3 length: 15; J gene: TRBJ1-1; V gene: TRBV27; D gene: -; CDR3 protein: CASSPRGARDTEAFF; CDR3 DNA: TGTGCCAGCAGTCCCCGGGGGGCGAGGGATACTGAAGCTTTCTTT
clone size: few; CDR3 length: 14; J gene: TRBJ2-1; V gene: TRBV20-1; D gene: TRBD1; CDR3 protein: CSARSGQSYNEQFF; CDR3 DNA: TGCAGTGCTAGGTCGGGACAGAGCTACAATGAGCAGTTCTTC
clone size: many; CDR3 length: 14; J gene: TRBJ2-7; V gene: TRBV30; D gene: TRBD1; CDR3 protein: CAWTAGTGAYEQYF; CDR3 DNA: TGTGCCTGGACTGCCGGGACAGGGGCCTACGAGCAGTACTTC
clone size: many; CDR3 length: 16; J gene: TRBJ2-2; V gene: TRBV7-8; D gene: TRBD2; CDR3 protein: CASSFAGTGRAGELFF; CDR3 DNA: TGTGCCAGCAGCTTCGCCGGGACGGGGAGGGCCGGGGAGCTGTTTTTT
clone size: -; CDR3 length: 13; J gene: TRBJ1-1; V gene: TRBV29-1; D gene: -; CDR3 protein: CSVESRVGTEAFF; CDR3 DNA: TGCAGCGTTGAATCCAGGGTAGGCACTGAAGCTTTCTTT
clone size: -; CDR3 length: 15; J gene: TRBJ1-2; V gene: TRBV20-1; D gene: -; CDR3 protein: CSARDQPGRLDGYTF; CDR3 DNA: TGCAGTGCTAGAGATCAACCAGGGAGGCTCGATGGCTACACCTTC
clone size: many; CDR3 length: 14; J gene: TRBJ2-7; V gene: TRBV7-9; D gene: -; CDR3 protein: CASSLAGWYYEQYF; CDR3 DNA: TGTGCCAGCAGCTTAGCGGGGTGGTACTACGAGCAGTACTTC
clone size: few; CDR3 length: 14; J gene: TRBJ1-1; V gene: TRBV6-1; D gene: -; CDR3 protein: CASSVPGRNTEAFF; CDR3 DNA: TGTGCCAGCAGTGTACCAGGGAGGAATACTGAAGCTTTCTTT
clone size: -; CDR3 length: 13; J gene: TRBJ1-2; V gene: TRBV9; D gene: -; CDR3 protein: CASSVGDRYGYTF; CDR3 DNA: TGTGCCAGCAGCGTAGGGGATCGGTATGGCTACACCTTC
clone size: -; CDR3 length: 15; J gene: TRBJ1-4; V gene: TRBV7-9; D gene: -; CDR3 protein: CASRLEGGSSEKLFF; CDR3 DNA: TGTGCCAGCAGACTTGAGGGAGGGAGCAGTGAAAAACTGTTTTTT
clone size: -; CDR3 length: 16; J gene: TRBJ2-1; V gene: TRBV19; D gene: TRBD1; CDR3 protein: CASSPLAGGYYNEQFF; CDR3 DNA: TGTGCCAGTAGTCCCCTTGCAGGGGGCTACTACAATGAGCAGTTCTTC
clone size: -; CDR3 length: 14; J gene: TRBJ2-5; V gene: TRBV11-2; D gene: -; CDR3 protein: CASSLVGGVETQYF; CDR3 DNA: TGTGCCAGCAGCTTAGTTGGCGGGGTTGAGACCCAGTACTTC